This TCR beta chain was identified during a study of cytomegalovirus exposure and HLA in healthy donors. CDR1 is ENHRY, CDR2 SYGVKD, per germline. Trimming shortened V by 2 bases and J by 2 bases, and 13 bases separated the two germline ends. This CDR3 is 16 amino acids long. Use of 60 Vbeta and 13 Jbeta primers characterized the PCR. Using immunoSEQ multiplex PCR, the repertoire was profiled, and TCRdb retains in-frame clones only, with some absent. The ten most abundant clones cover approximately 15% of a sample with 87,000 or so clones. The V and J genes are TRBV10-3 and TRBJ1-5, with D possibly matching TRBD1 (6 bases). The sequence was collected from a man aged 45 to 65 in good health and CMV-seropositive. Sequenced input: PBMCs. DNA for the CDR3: TGTGCCATCAGTGAGCAACAGGGTGGTGGCAATCAGCCCCAGCATTTT. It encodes CAISEQQGGGNQPQHF.